These 20 T cell receptor beta chains were sequenced from one sample in a study of blood T cell repertoires in COVID-19. Profiling relied on immunoSEQ multiplex PCR, and the TCRdb table lists in-frame clones only, not all of them. The sample holds roughly 98,000 clones, around 81% seen once. The sequencing sample was made of peripheral blood. These receptors were taken from a woman aged 70 to 79 with active or convalescent COVID-19.

This clone was seen once. In DNA, the CDR3 is TGTGCCAGCAGTCTGAGGGGGGGTGGGCAGCCTAATTCACCCCTCCACTTT. It specifies CASSLRGGGQPNSPLHF. The V gene is TRBV7-2, the J gene TRBJ1-6; D might be TRBD1 (6 bases). Between the trimmed V and J ends, which lost 6 bases and 6 bases, there was a span of 21 bases. The V gene's germline CDR1 is SGHTA and CDR2 FQGNSA. The CDR3 length is 17 residues.

The CDR3 coding sequence is TGTGCCAGCAGCCCCGTCACAGATACGCAGTATTTT. Its translation: CASSPVTDTQYF. The J gene is TRBJ2-3, the V gene TRBV5-5; D ambiguous. The CDR3 has 12 residues. V dropped 4 bases and J dropped 2 bases, with 5 bases sitting between them. CDR1 is SGHKS, CDR2 YYEKEE, per germline (reference sequence).

The V and J genes are TRBV21-1 and TRBJ2-7; no DNA check was done on the table's D call, TRBD2. TRBV21-1 is a pseudogene segment. The CDR3 loop spans 16 amino acids. The CDR3 DNA reads as TGTGCCAGCAGCAAAAAGCCGCTAGCGGGGTTCTACGAGCAGTACTTC. Protein: CASSKKPLAGFYEQYF.

The J gene is TRBJ1-1, the V gene TRBV5-1; 11 nucleotides align to TRBD1. In germline, CDR1 is SGHRS, CDR2 YFSETQ. J lost 0 bases, V lost 1 base, and 5 bases had no gene match. The CDR3 sequence is 17 residues long. The CDR3 spells CASSLSGTGGMNTEAFF. The CDR3 nucleotides are TGCGCCAGCAGCTTGTCCGGGACAGGGGGAATGAACACTGAAGCTTTCTTT.

CDR3 region: CASSLRNTGPSSTDTQYF. The CDR3 DNA is TGTGCCAGCAGCTTAAGGAACACAGGCCCTTCTAGCACAGATACGCAGTATTTT. The gene calls are TRBV11-2 and TRBJ2-3; a weak D match, TRBD1 (5 bases). The V and J ends lost 2 bases and 0 bases respectively, with 18 bases between them. CDR1 and CDR2 from the germline V gene are SGHAT and FQNNGV. This CDR3 is built from 18 residues.

This clone was seen a few times. The gene calls are TRBV2 and TRBJ1-1, with D hard to call. The CDR3 runs 12 residues. Germline assignment: CDR1 SNHLY and CDR2 FYNNEI. Trimming pared 8 bases from V and 4 bases from J, leaving 11 bases between. The chain's CDR3 is CASLRETTEAFF. The CDR3 DNA reads TGTGCCAGCTTAAGGGAGACCACTGAAGCTTTCTTT.

V usage is TRBV27 and J usage is TRBJ2-1; 11 bases are shared with TRBD2. V lost 9 bases, J lost 5 bases, and 9 bases stayed unmatched. Germline loops: CDR1 MNHEY, CDR2 SMNVEV (reference sequence). This CDR3 has 15 amino acids. The CDR3 reads CASATSGELHNEQFF. The CDR3, as DNA: TGTGCCAGTGCGACTAGCGGGGAACTGCACAATGAGCAGTTCTTC.

This clone came up a few times. Here the CDR3 DNA reads TGTGCCAGCTCACCAAGGCGGATCTCAAGGGGATCCTATAATTCACCCCTCCACTTT. This translates into CASSPRRISRGSYNSPLHF. The chain combines TRBV18 with TRBJ1-6; possibly TRBD1 for D (5 bases). Deletions cut 2 bases from V and 1 base from J, with 18 bases between. The CDR3 has 19 residues. Germline V lookup: CDR1 KGHSH, CDR2 LQKENI. The variable domain in full, completed from reference TRBV18 and TRBJ1-6, reads NAGVMQNPRHLVRRRGQEARLRCSPMKGHSHVYWYRQLPEEGLKFMVYLQKENIIDESGMPKERFSAEFPKEGPSILRIQQVVRGDSAAYFCASSPRRISRGSYNSPLHFGNGTRLTVT.

The rearrangement uses TRBV7-2 and TRBJ1-1; perhaps TRBD1 as D (6 bases). The length of the CDR3 is 14 residues. The ends were cut back, 5 bases at V and 1 base at J, with 11 bases in the middle. Germline lookup yields CDR1 SGHTA and CDR2 FQGNSA. In nucleotides, the CDR3 is TGTGCCAGCAGCGGACAACAGGGGAACACTGAAGCTTTCTTT. This gives the protein CASSGQQGNTEAFF.

The rearrangement uses TRBV28 and TRBJ1-5, with D perhaps TRBD1 (6 bases). The CDR3 extends over 15 amino acids. With 6 bases removed from V and 3 bases from J, the gap between germline ends came to 15 bases. CDR1 is MDHEN and CDR2 is SYDVKM in the germline V gene. CDR3 sequence: CASSGTPKDNQPQHF. CDR3 in DNA: TGTGCCAGCAGCGGGACACCGAAGGACAATCAGCCCCAGCATTTT.

The gene calls are TRBV7-9 and TRBJ1-1; the D gene is possibly TRBD1 (5 bases). The germline V and J ends were trimmed by 0 bases and 0 bases, with 5 bases remaining between them. The CDR3 is 14 residues long. The germline V gene has CDR1 SEHNR and CDR2 FQNEAQ (reference sequence). DNA of the CDR3: TGTGCCAGCAGCTTAGCGACAGTGAACACTGAAGCTTTCTTT. Its translation: CASSLATVNTEAFF. The whole variable domain, remainder taken from reference TRBV7-9 and TRBJ1-1, is DTGVSQNPRHKITKRGQNVTFRCDPISEHNRLYWYRQTLGQGPEFLTYFQNEAQLEKSRLLSDRFSAERPKGSFSTLEIQRTEQGDSAMYLCASSLATVNTEAFFGQGTRLTVV.

CDR3 residues: CASSQLRDSSYEQYF. The CDR3 nucleotides are TGCGCCAGCAGCCAACTTCGGGACAGCTCCTACGAGCAGTACTTC. The rearrangement uses TRBV4-3 and TRBJ2-7; 7 nucleotides align to TRBD1. Germline assignment: CDR1 LGHNA and CDR2 YSLEER. Trimming took 2 bases from V and 0 from J; bases not matched to a gene: 4. The CDR3 is 15 residues long.

V and J are TRBV6-1 and TRBJ2-7; D might be TRBD2 (6 bases). The germline V and J ends were trimmed by 3 bases and 11 bases, with 23 bases remaining between them. The CDR3 has 15 residues. CDR1 is MNHNS and CDR2 is SASEGT in the germline V gene. The CDR3 region is CASSEGTLVTPKEYF. The CDR3 nucleotides are TGTGCCAGCAGTGAGGGGACTTTAGTTACACCCAAGGAGTACTTC.

This clone was recorded only once. The chain joins TRBV7-9 to TRBJ2-7; TRBD1 agrees at 8 bases. Unmatched junction bases numbered 9, after V lost 1 base and J lost 4 bases. This CDR3 region has 16 residues. The germline CDR1 and CDR2 sequences are SEHNR and FQNEAQ (reference sequence). CDR3: CASSLGTGKEGYEQYF. In DNA form, the CDR3 reads TGTGCCAGCAGCTTAGGGACAGGGAAGGAGGGTTACGAGCAGTACTTC. Full variable domain (rest looked up from reference TRBV7-9 and TRBJ2-7): DTGVSQNPRHKITKRGQNVTFRCDPISEHNRLYWYRQTLGQGPEFLTYFQNEAQLEKSRLLSDRFSAERPKGSFSTLEIQRTEQGDSAMYLCASSLGTGKEGYEQYFGPGTRLTVT.

This clone was observed once. V usage is TRBV6-2 or TRBV6-3 and J usage is TRBJ1-1, with D perhaps TRBD1 (6 bases). CDR1 is MNHEY, CDR2 SVGEGT, per germline. Trimming removed 6 bases at V and 1 base at J, with 15 bases between. This CDR3 spans 15 amino acids. CDR3 in amino acids: CASSSSGAPNTEAFF. The CDR3 DNA is TGTGCCAGCAGCTCGTCAGGGGCCCCGAACACTGAAGCTTTCTTT.

The V gene is TRBV4-1, the J gene TRBJ1-2, with D possibly matching TRBD1 (6 bases). V shed 11 bases and J shed 0 bases, with 16 bases lying between them. Germline CDR1 reads MGHRA; CDR2 reads YSYEKL. The CDR3 consists of 14 residues. Here the CDR3 DNA reads TGCGCCGCGAGGGGGACGCTTACTAACTATGGCTACACCTTC. Protein sequence: CAARGTLTNYGYTF.

The V gene is TRBV2, the J gene TRBJ1-2; D might be TRBD1 (5 bases). V lost 5 bases and J lost 4, with 20 bases in between. This CDR3 region has 16 residues. The V gene's germline CDR1 is SNHLY and CDR2 FYNNEI. CDR3 region: CASSLIGGGSGYGYTF. CDR3 sequence (DNA): TGTGCCAGCAGTTTAATTGGGGGAGGGTCTGGCTATGGCTACACCTTC.

V is TRBV5-8 and J is TRBJ1-2; D not certain. V was clipped by 0 bases and J by 0 bases, with 15 bases between them. This CDR3 has 17 amino acids. Germline loops: CDR1 SGHTS, CDR2 YDEGEE. CDR3 nucleotide sequence: TGTGCCAGCAGCTTGGTGGTATGGGCTAAAGCTAACTATGGCTACACCTTC. As protein: CASSLVVWAKANYGYTF.

The chain links TRBV2 to TRBJ1-1, with a tentative D call TRBD1 (5 bases). Trimming removed 4 bases at V and 11 bases at J, with 14 bases between. This CDR3 is built from 12 residues. The V gene's germline CDR1 is SNHLY and CDR2 FYNNEI. The CDR3 sequence: CASSVQVGGAFF. The CDR3 DNA reads TGTGCCAGCAGTGTCCAAGTCGGGGGGGCTTTCTTT. Together with reference TRBV2 and TRBJ1-1, the CDR3 gives the full variable domain: EPEVTQTPSHQVTQMGQEVILRCVPISNHLYFYWYRQILGQKVEFLVSFYNNEISEKSEIFDDQFSVERPDGSNFTLKIRSTKLEDSAMYFCASSVQVGGAFFGQGTRLTVV.

This chain's CDR3 is CASSSQGVYGANVLTF. CDR3 coding DNA: TGTGCCAGCAGCTCCCAGGGGGTTTATGGGGCCAACGTCCTGACTTTC. This chain connects TRBV3-1 (or the pseudogene TRBV3-2) to TRBJ2-6, with TRBD1 matching over 7 bases. J lost 3 bases, V lost 5 bases, and 7 bases had no gene match. Germline V gene data show CDR1 as LGHDT and CDR2 as YNNKEL (reference sequence). The CDR3 is 16 amino acids.